One and the same sample provided the 19 T cell receptor beta chains below, sequenced in a study of T-cell reconstitution after alpha-beta-depleted transplantation in children. Construction of the TCRbeta library involved unique molecular identifiers. MiXCR was run by TCRdb on the PCR reads, yielding one entry per CDR3 protein. Seen here are 200,000 to 250,000 distinct CDR3 sequences, over 20% observed once, and the top ten hold more than 2%. Sample: PBMCs, taken before TCRalphabeta/CD19-depleted stem cell transplant. These receptors were obtained from a girl aged 2 to 10 with Fanconi anemia, due to receive a stem cell transplant.

This clonotype has more than one count but fewer than ten. This sequence joins TRBV20-1 and TRBJ2-7, with TRBD2 matching 10 bases. The V gene's germline CDR1 is DFQATT and CDR2 SNEGSKA (reference sequence). The CDR3 is 11 residues long. V shed 8 bases and J 4 bases; nucleotides not matched to a gene: 2. CDR3 DNA: TGCAGTAGCGGGAGGGTTTACGAGCAGTACTTC. It codes for CSSGRVYEQYF.

At least ten counts were recorded for this clonotype. The V call is TRBV29-1, the J call TRBJ1-4, with a weak D call TRBD1 (5 bases). V was trimmed by 7 bases and J by 7 bases, leaving 13 bases between them. Germline loops: CDR1 SQVTM, CDR2 ANQGSEA. CDR3 length: 12 residues. The CDR3 is CSAGGGGEKLFF. In DNA, the CDR3 is TGCAGCGCTGGCGGGGGAGGTGAAAAACTGTTTTTT.

The chain has TRBV5-1 and TRBJ2-2, with D hard to call. The CDR3 contains 14 residues. V dropped 4 bases and J dropped 0 bases, with 7 bases sitting between them. The germline V gene has CDR1 SGHRS and CDR2 YFSETQ. CDR3 sequence reads: CASSLIANTGELFF. In DNA, the CDR3 is TGCGCCAGCAGCCTAATTGCGAACACCGGGGAGCTGTTTTTT.

The CDR3 bases are TGCAGTGCTAGAGATACGGGGTCGCCCCAGCATTTT. Its translation is CSARDTGSPQHF. The chain combines TRBV20-1 with TRBJ1-5; D ambiguous. Germline V lookup: CDR1 DFQATT, CDR2 SNEGSKA (reference sequence). The CDR3 has 12 amino acids. V was shortened by 0 bases and J by 9 bases, with 9 bases between the two germline ends.

This clonotype came up a few times. The chain has TRBV28 and TRBJ2-5; the D gene is possibly TRBD1 (7 bases). This CDR3 is 15 amino acids long. V gave up 5 bases and J gave up 3 bases, with 16 bases separating them. Germline-derived CDR1 and CDR2 are MDHEN and SYDVKM. The CDR3 DNA reads TGTGCCAGCAGTGTCGCGGGGACAGCGAAAGAGACCCAGTACTTC. Translated: CASSVAGTAKETQYF.

The DNA for the CDR3 is TGTGCCAGCAGCGCGACAGGGCCGATCTCCTACGAGCAGTACTTC. This translates into CASSATGPISYEQYF. The chain is built from TRBV7-6 and TRBJ2-7; TRBD1 aligns across 7 bases. The CDR3 is 15 residues long. The V gene end was trimmed by 5 bases and the J gene end by 0 bases; junction bases not matched to a gene: 7. Germline CDR1 and CDR2: SGHVS and FNYEAQ.

This chain uses TRBV27 with TRBJ2-7; 8 bases map to TRBD2. The CDR3 extends over 14 amino acids. Germline trimming cut 2 bases from V and 3 bases from J; bases unmatched to any gene: 3. Per germline, CDR1 MNHEY and CDR2 SMNVEV (reference sequence). The CDR3 sequence is CASSLLAGHYEQYF. The CDR3 DNA follows: TGTGCCAGCAGTTTACTAGCGGGCCACTACGAGCAGTACTTC.

The V gene is TRBV12-3 or TRBV12-4, the J gene TRBJ2-5; 7 nucleotides line up with TRBD1. V shed 4 bases, J shed 5 bases, and the junction held 7 bases outside the gene matches. This CDR3 has 14 residues. CDR3 loop: CASSSFDRAETQYF. The CDR3 coding sequence is TGTGCCAGCAGTTCATTCGACAGGGCTGAGACCCAGTACTTC.

V is TRBV29-1 and J is TRBJ2-7, with TRBD1 identical over 7 bases. CDR3 length: 15 amino acids. Germline-derived CDR1 and CDR2 are SQVTM and ANQGSEA. Trimming took 3 bases from V and 2 from J; bases not matched to a gene: 10. The CDR3 spells CSVESSGTATYEQYF. The CDR3 nucleotides read TGCAGCGTTGAGTCCTCCGGGACAGCCACCTACGAGCAGTACTTC.

The chain recombines TRBV20-1 with TRBJ2-7; D is unresolved. The CDR3 has 10 residues. V lost 5 bases to trimming and J lost 6 bases, with 8 bases between them. In germline, CDR1 is DFQATT, CDR2 SNEGSKA (reference sequence). The CDR3 spells CSAPDGEQYF. CDR3 bases: TGCAGTGCTCCGGACGGCGAGCAGTACTTC.

This clonotype was seen ten or more times. V usage is TRBV10-3 and J usage is TRBJ2-5, with D perhaps TRBD1 or TRBD2 (5 bases each). The CDR3 totals 14 residues. The germline CDR1 and CDR2 sequences are ENHRY and SYGVKD. The V and J ends lost 2 bases and 3 bases respectively, with 10 bases between them. CDR3 residues: CAISERDGEETQYF. The CDR3 nucleotides read TGTGCCATCAGTGAGAGGGACGGCGAAGAGACCCAGTACTTC.

This clonotype was detected ten times or more. This chain joins TRBV28 and TRBJ1-1, with D perhaps TRBD1 (6 bases). The CDR3 length is 15 residues. V was trimmed by 3 bases and J by 1 base, leaving 12 bases between them. Germline CDR1 and CDR2: MDHEN and SYDVKM. Here the CDR3 DNA reads TGTGCCAGCAGTTTCCCCTCGGGACAGAACACTGAAGCTTTCTTT. It specifies CASSFPSGQNTEAFF.

In nucleotides, the CDR3 is TGTGCCAGCCACAGGGACCAAGAGACCCAGTACTTC. It yields the protein CASHRDQETQYF. V is TRBV18 and J is TRBJ2-5; TRBD1 is a possible D gene (6 bases). Trimming took 8 bases from V and 0 from J, leaving 7 bases between them. Germline V lookup: CDR1 KGHSH, CDR2 LQKENI. CDR3 length: 12 residues.

This clonotype was seen many times. V gene TRBV20-1 combines with J gene TRBJ2-3; 8 bases fit TRBD2. Germline CDR1 is DFQATT and CDR2 is SNEGSKA (reference sequence). Trimming cost V 6 bases and J 2 bases; bases outside gene matches: 13. This CDR3 has 16 residues. The CDR3 spells CSAKKEGREVTDTQYF. As DNA, the CDR3 is TGCAGTGCCAAAAAGGAGGGGCGGGAGGTCACAGATACGCAGTATTTT.

The chain is built from TRBV11-2 and TRBJ2-3; perhaps TRBD2 as D (5 bases). The CDR3 runs to 14 residues. Trimming pared 0 bases from V and 7 bases from J, leaving 11 bases between. CDR1 SGHAT and CDR2 FQNNGV come from the germline V gene. CDR3 nucleotide sequence: TGTGCCAGCAGCTTAGAGGTAGAGCGGCATACGCAGTATTTT. Translated, it gives CASSLEVERHTQYF.

V is TRBV28 and J is TRBJ1-1; 8 bases map to TRBD1. The trim removed 6 bases at V and 4 bases at J, leaving 7 bases unmatched. The germline CDR1 and CDR2 sequences are MDHEN and SYDVKM. CDR3 length: 14 amino acids. The CDR3 is CASSLTGGVTEAFF. Written as DNA, the CDR3 is TGTGCCAGCAGCTTAACAGGGGGTGTCACTGAAGCTTTCTTT.

The V gene is TRBV7-2, the J gene TRBJ1-5; 7 nucleotides match TRBD1. The CDR3 totals 17 residues. Germline V lookup: CDR1 SGHTA, CDR2 FQGNSA. V shed 3 bases, J shed 3 bases, and the junction held 11 bases outside the gene matches. CDR3 loop: CASSFSFQGQHNQPQHF. CDR3 sequence (DNA): TGTGCCAGCAGCTTCTCCTTTCAGGGACAGCACAATCAGCCCCAGCATTTT.

The table lists this clonotype with a few counts. A read error may produce the germline difference seen at one junction end. The chain recombines TRBV29-1 with TRBJ2-5, with TRBD2 matching over 9 bases. In germline, CDR1 is SQVTM, CDR2 ANQGSEA. The CDR3 consists of 12 residues. The CDR3, as DNA: TGCAGCATGCGAGGCGGGGGGGAGAACCAGTACTTC. Translated, it gives CSMRGGGENQYF.

This clonotype was counted ten times or more. The chain combines TRBV29-1 with TRBJ2-6, with 7 nucleotides matching TRBD1. V was pared by 5 bases and J by 0 bases, with 7 bases of the junction left unmatched. CDR1 is SQVTM, CDR2 ANQGSEA, per germline. This CDR3 has 16 residues. The CDR3 is CSVSFNRGSGANVLTF. The CDR3 coding sequence is TGCAGCGTTTCGTTTAACAGGGGCTCTGGGGCCAACGTCCTGACTTTC.